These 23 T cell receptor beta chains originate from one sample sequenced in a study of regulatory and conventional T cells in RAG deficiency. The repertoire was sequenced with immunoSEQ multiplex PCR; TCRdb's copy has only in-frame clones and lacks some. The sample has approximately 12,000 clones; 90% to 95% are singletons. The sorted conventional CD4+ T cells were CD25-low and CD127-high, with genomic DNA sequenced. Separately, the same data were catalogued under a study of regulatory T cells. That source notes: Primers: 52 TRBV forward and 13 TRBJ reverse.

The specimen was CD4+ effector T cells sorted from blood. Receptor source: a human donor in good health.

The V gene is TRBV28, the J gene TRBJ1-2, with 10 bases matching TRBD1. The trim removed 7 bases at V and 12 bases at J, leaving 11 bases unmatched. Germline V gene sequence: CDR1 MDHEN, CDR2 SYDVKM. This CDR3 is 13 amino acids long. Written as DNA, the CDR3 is TGTGCCAGCACACCGGGACAGGGGCTCGGCAACACCTTC. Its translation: CASTPGQGLGNTF.

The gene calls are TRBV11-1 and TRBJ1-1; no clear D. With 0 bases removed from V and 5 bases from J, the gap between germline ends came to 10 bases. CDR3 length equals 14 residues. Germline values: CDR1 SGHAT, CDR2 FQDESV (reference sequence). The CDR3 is CASSLAGLQTEAFF. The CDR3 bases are TGTGCCAGCAGCTTAGCTGGGTTACAGACTGAAGCTTTCTTT.

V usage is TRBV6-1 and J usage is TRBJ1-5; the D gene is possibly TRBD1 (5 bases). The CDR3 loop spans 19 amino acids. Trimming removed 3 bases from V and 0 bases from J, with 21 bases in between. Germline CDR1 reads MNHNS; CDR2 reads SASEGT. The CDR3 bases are TGTGCCAGCAGTGATCGGACAAAGGGACTCATATATAGCAATCAGCCCCAGCATTTT. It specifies CASSDRTKGLIYSNQPQHF.

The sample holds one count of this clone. The CDR3 here is CASSFGGPNTGELFF. CDR3 DNA: TGTGCCAGCAGCTTCGGGGGACCGAACACCGGGGAGCTGTTTTTT. The J gene is TRBJ2-2, the V gene TRBV5-6; TRBD2 might be the D (6 bases). From germline, CDR1 is SGHDT and CDR2 YYEEEE. The CDR3 length is 15 residues. V lost 2 bases and J lost 0, with 8 bases in between.

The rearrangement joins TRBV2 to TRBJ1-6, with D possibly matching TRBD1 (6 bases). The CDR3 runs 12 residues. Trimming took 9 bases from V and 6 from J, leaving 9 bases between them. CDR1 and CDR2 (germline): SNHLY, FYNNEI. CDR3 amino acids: CARRTVNSPLHF. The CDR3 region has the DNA TGTGCCAGAAGGACAGTTAATTCACCCCTCCACTTT.

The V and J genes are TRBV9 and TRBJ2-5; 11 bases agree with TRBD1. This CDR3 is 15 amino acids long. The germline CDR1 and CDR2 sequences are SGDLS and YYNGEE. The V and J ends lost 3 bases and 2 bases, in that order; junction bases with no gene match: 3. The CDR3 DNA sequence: TGTGCCAGCAGCGAGGGGGACAGGGGGCAAGAGACCCAGTACTTC. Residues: CASSEGDRGQETQYF.

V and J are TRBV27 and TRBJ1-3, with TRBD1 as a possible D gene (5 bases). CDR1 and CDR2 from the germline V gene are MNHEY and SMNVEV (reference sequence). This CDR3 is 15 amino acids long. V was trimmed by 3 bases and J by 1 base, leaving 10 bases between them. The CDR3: CASSFRGVSGNTIYF. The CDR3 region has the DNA TGTGCCAGCAGTTTCCGGGGGGTTTCTGGAAACACCATATATTTT.

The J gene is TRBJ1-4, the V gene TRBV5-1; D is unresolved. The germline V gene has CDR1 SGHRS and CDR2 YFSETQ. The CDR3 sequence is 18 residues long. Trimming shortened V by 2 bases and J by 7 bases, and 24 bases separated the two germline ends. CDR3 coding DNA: TGCGCCAGCAGCTTCGGGGAGGAGGGTCCCTGGATGCGTGAAAAACTGTTTTTT. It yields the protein CASSFGEEGPWMREKLFF.

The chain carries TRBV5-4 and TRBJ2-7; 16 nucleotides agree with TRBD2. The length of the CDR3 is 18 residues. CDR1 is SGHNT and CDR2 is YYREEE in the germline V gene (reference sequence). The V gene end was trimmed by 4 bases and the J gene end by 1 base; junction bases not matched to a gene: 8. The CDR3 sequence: CASSEGTSGGAFSYEQYF. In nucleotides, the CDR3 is TGTGCCAGCAGCGAAGGGACTAGCGGGGGGGCTTTTTCCTACGAGCAGTACTTC.

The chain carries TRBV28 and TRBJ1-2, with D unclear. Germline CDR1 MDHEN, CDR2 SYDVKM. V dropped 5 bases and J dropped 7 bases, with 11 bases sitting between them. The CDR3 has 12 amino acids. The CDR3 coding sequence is TGTGCCAGCAGTAGTTTGGGGATTGGCTACACCTTC. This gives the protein CASSSLGIGYTF.

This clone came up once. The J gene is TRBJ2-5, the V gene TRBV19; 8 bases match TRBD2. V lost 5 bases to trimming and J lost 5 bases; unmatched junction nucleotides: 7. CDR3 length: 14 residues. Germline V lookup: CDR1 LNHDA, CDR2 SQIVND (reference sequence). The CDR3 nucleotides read TGTGCCAGTAGTTCCAGCGGGAGTAAGGAGACCCAGTACTTC. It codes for CASSSSGSKETQYF.

CDR3 region: CAWLRTGRGEAFF. CDR3 DNA: TGTGCCTGGTTGAGGACAGGGCGGGGTGAAGCTTTCTTT. The V gene is TRBV30, the J gene TRBJ1-1; 8 nucleotides line up with TRBD1. Germline V lookup: CDR1 GTSNPN, CDR2 SVGIG (reference sequence). The CDR3 has 13 residues. The trim removed 5 bases at V and 7 bases at J, leaving 9 bases unmatched.

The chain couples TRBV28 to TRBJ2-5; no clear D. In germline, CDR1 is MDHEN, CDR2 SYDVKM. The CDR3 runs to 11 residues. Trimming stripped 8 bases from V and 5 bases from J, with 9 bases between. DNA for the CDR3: TGTGCCAGCCGAAAGCTGGAGACCCAGTACTTC. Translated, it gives CASRKLETQYF.

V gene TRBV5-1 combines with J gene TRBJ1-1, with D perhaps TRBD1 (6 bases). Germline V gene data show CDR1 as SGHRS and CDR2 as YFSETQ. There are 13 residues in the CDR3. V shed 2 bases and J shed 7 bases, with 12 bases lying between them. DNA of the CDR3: TGCGCCAGCAGCTTCCAGACAGGCCTTGAAGCTTTCTTT. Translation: CASSFQTGLEAFF.

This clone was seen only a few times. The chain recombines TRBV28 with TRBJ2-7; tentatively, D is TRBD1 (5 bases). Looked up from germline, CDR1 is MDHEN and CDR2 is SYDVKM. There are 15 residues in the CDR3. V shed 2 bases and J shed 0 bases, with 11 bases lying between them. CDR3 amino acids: CASSLVQVPSYEQYF. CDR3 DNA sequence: TGTGCCAGCAGTTTAGTACAGGTTCCCTCCTACGAGCAGTACTTC.

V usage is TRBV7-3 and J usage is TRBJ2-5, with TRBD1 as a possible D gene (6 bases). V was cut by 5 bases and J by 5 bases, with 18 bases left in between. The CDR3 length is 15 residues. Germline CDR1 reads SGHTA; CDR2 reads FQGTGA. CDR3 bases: TGTGCCAGCAGCCCAGGCCAGGGGTTTGGGGAGACCCAGTACTTC. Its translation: CASSPGQGFGETQYF.

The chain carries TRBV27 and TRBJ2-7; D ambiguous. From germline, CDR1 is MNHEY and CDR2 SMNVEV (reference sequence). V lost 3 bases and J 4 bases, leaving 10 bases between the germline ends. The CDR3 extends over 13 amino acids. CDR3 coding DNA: TGTGCCAGCAGTTTGAGGTTTCCTTACGAGCAGTACTTC. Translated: CASSLRFPYEQYF.

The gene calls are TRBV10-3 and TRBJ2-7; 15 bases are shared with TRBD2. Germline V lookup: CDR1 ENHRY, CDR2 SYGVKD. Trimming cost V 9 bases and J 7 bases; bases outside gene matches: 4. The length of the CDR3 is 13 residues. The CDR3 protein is CAIGLAGGLEQYF. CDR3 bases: TGTGCCATTGGACTAGCGGGGGGGTTGGAGCAGTACTTC.

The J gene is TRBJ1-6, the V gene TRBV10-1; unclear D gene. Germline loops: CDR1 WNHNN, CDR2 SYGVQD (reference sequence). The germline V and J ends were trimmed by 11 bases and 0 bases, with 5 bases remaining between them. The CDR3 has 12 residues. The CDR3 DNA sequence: TGCGCCGACCGCTCCTATAATTCACCCCTCCACTTT. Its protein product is CADRSYNSPLHF.

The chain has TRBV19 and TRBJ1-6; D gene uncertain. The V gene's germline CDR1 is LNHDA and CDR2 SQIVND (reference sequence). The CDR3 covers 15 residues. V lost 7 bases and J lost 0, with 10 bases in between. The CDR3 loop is CASTKGSSYNSPLHF. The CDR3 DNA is TGTGCCAGTACGAAGGGCAGCTCCTATAATTCACCCCTCCACTTT.

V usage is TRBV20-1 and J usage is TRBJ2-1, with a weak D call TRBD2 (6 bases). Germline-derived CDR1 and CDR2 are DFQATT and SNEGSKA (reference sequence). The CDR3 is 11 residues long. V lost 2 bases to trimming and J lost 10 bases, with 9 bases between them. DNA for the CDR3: TGCAGTGCTAGATCGGGGGAAGAGCAGTTCTTC. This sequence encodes CSARSGEEQFF.

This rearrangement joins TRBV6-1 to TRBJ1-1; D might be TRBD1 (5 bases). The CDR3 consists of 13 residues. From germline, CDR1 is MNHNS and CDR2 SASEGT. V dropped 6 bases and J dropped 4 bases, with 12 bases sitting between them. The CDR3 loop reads CASRGTGVTEAFF. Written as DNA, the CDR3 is TGTGCCAGCAGAGGTACAGGTGTCACTGAAGCTTTCTTT.

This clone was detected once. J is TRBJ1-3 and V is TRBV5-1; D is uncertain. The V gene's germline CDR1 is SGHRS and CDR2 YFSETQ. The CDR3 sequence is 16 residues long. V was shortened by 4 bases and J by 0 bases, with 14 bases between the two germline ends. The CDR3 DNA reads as TGCGCCAGCAGCCCCCCGTTCATGAACTCTGGAAACACCATATATTTT. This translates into CASSPPFMNSGNTIYF.